Below are 18 T cell receptor beta chains sequenced from a single sample in a study of T cell responses to AZD1222 COVID-19 vaccine. TCRdb's copy holds only in-frame clones and misses some; the assay was immunoSEQ multiplex PCR. The sample has more than 130,000 clones; less than 95% are singletons. The sequenced sample was peripheral blood, obtained on day 0 of AZD1222 vaccination. The receptor set was obtained from an adult in good health.

The V gene is TRBV14, the J gene TRBJ2-5; D gene uncertain. V was cut by 3 bases and J by 5 bases, with 10 bases left in between. The CDR3 contains 13 residues. Germline V gene sequence: CDR1 SGHDN, CDR2 FVKESK. CDR3 bases: TGTGCCAGCAGCCATACGCCCCCGGAGACCCAGTACTTC. This codes for CASSHTPPETQYF. Based on the CDR3 plus reference TRBV14 and TRBJ2-5, the full variable domain is EAGVTQFPSHSVIEKGQTVTLRCDPISGHDNLYWYRRVMGKEIKFLLHFVKESKQDESGMPNNRFLAERTGGTYSTLKVQPAELEDSGVYFCASSHTPPETQYFGPGTRLLVL.

The chain links TRBV2 to TRBJ2-5, with a possible D match to TRBD2 (6 bases). The CDR3 spans 14 residues. Looked up from germline, CDR1 is SNHLY and CDR2 is FYNNEI. The V gene lost 4 bases and the J gene lost 0 bases, with 9 bases spanning the gap. CDR3 nucleotides: TGTGCCAGCAGTGCGGACTACAACCAAGAGACCCAGTACTTC. Translating it yields CASSADYNQETQYF.

The chain combines TRBV6-5 with TRBJ1-3, with D uncertain. Germline CDR1 reads MNHEY; CDR2 reads SVGAGI. The germline V and J ends were trimmed by 0 bases and 0 bases, with 9 bases remaining between them. The CDR3 length is 16 residues. CDR3 DNA sequence: TGTGCCAGCAGTTACTCGAGACACAACTCTGGAAACACCATATATTTT. Protein sequence: CASSYSRHNSGNTIYF.

The J gene is TRBJ1-6, the V gene TRBV6-2 or TRBV6-3; tentative D call: TRBD1 (5 bases). V lost 2 bases to trimming and J lost 8 bases, with 13 bases between them. The germline V gene has CDR1 MNHEY and CDR2 SVGEGT. The CDR3 is 15 residues long. The CDR3 nucleotides are TGTGCCAGCAGTTACCGGCAGCGGGGGGATTCACCCCTCCACTTT. The encoded protein is CASSYRQRGDSPLHF.

This chain connects TRBV12-5 to TRBJ1-1; possibly TRBD1 for D (6 bases). Germline V CDR1 and CDR2: LGHNT, FRNRAP. The CDR3 length is 13 residues. The V and J ends lost 7 bases and 2 bases respectively, with 11 bases between them. CDR3 nucleotides: TGTGCTAGTGAATGGGGGCTTAACACTGAAGCTTTCTTT. Its translation: CASEWGLNTEAFF.

This rearrangement joins TRBV30 to TRBJ1-4; no clear D gene. Germline CDR1 and CDR2: GTSNPN and SVGIG (reference sequence). The V end was cut by 1 base, the J end by 0 bases, with 18 bases between. This CDR3 has 18 residues. The CDR3: CAWSAAGFRYATNEKLFF. The DNA of the CDR3 is TGTGCCTGGAGTGCTGCCGGGTTCAGATATGCAACTAATGAAAAACTGTTTTTT.

The V call is TRBV19, the J call TRBJ2-5; D not certain. With 8 bases removed from V and 5 bases from J, the gap between germline ends came to 6 bases. CDR1 is LNHDA, CDR2 SQIVND, per germline (reference sequence). The CDR3 spans 10 residues. CDR3: CASGRETQYF. For the CDR3, the DNA is TGTGCCAGTGGCCGGGAGACCCAGTACTTC.

This rearrangement joins TRBV12-3 or TRBV12-4 to TRBJ1-1, with D perhaps matching TRBD1 (5 bases). CDR3 length: 13 residues. Trimming shortened V by 5 bases and J by 4 bases, and 11 bases separated the two germline ends. The CDR3 is CASSLRGGTEAFF. As DNA, the CDR3 is TGTGCCAGCAGTCTTAGGGGTGGCACTGAAGCTTTCTTT.

Written as DNA, the CDR3 is TGTGCCAGCAGCCAAGATACAGGAGGAAGGGGGGTGGTTAGGGAAGAGACCCAGTACTTC. Translating gives CASSQDTGGRGVVREETQYF. The genes are TRBV4-2 and TRBJ2-5; either TRBD1 or TRBD2 may fit D (6 bases each). With 0 bases removed from V and 3 bases from J, the gap between germline ends came to 26 bases. The V gene's germline CDR1 is LGHNA and CDR2 YNFKEQ. The CDR3 covers 20 residues.

This clone was recorded once. Other DNA sequences from this sample encode an identical CDR3 as well. The chain uses TRBV6-5 and TRBJ2-2; the D is unclear. V lost 5 bases and J lost 3, with 4 bases in between. CDR1 and CDR2 from the germline V gene are MNHEY and SVGAGI. The CDR3 covers 12 residues. CDR3 DNA: TGTGCCAGCAGTCCATACACCGGGGAGCTGTTTTTT. It yields the protein CASSPYTGELFF.

The V and J genes are TRBV19 and TRBJ1-3; D gene unclear. V was clipped by 7 bases and J by 2 bases, with 12 bases between them. CDR1 is LNHDA and CDR2 is SQIVND in the germline V gene (reference sequence). The CDR3 length is 14 residues. This chain's CDR3 is CASKEDLAGNTIYF. In DNA, the CDR3 is TGTGCCAGTAAAGAGGATCTTGCTGGAAACACCATATATTTT.

This sequence joins TRBV3-1 (or the pseudogene TRBV3-2) and TRBJ2-1, with 16 nucleotides matching TRBD2. The CDR3 sequence is 19 residues long. The ends lost 4 bases at V and 5 bases at J; junction bases unmatched: 11. Per germline, CDR1 LGHDT and CDR2 YNNKEL (reference sequence). The CDR3 reads CASSPDWGLAGGIHNEQFF. CDR3 in DNA: TGTGCCAGCAGCCCAGATTGGGGACTAGCGGGAGGGATCCACAATGAGCAGTTCTTC.

The chain has TRBV5-6 and TRBJ1-6; D possibly corresponds to TRBD1 (5 bases). V was clipped by 4 bases and J by 5 bases, with 16 bases between them. Germline-derived CDR1 and CDR2 are SGHDT and YYEEEE. The CDR3 is 16 amino acids. This CDR3 reads CASSVQGSFDNSPLHF. CDR3 nucleotide sequence: TGTGCCAGCAGCGTTCAGGGAAGTTTCGATAATTCACCCCTCCACTTT. Filled out from reference TRBV5-6 and TRBJ1-6, the complete variable domain reads DAGVTQSPTHLIKTRGQQVTLRCSPKSGHDTVSWYQQALGQGPQFIFQYYEEEERQRGNFPDRFSGHQFPNYSSELNVNALLLGDSALYLCASSVQGSFDNSPLHFGNGTRLTVT.

CDR3 region: CAISEPAGGRSYEQYF. Here the CDR3 DNA reads TGTGCCATCAGTGAGCCAGCGGGGGGGCGTTCCTACGAGCAGTACTTC. V is TRBV10-3 and J is TRBJ2-7; 10 nucleotides agree with TRBD2. CDR3 length equals 16 residues. Germline CDR1 reads ENHRY; CDR2 reads SYGVKD. Losses at the gene ends were 2 bases for V and 1 base for J; bases not matched to a gene: 5.

This chain connects TRBV24-1 to TRBJ1-4; D is possibly TRBD1 (6 bases). The CDR3 is 15 residues long. Germline CDR1 is KGHDR and CDR2 is SFDVKD. V gave up 5 bases and J gave up 7 bases, with 16 bases separating them. The CDR3 nucleotides are TGTGCCACCAGTGGAGCCAGGGGAGACGGTGAAAAACTGTTTTTT. It translates to CATSGARGDGEKLFF.

This rearrangement joins TRBV7-9 to TRBJ2-3; 7 bases agree with TRBD2. This CDR3 has 16 amino acids. Looked up from germline, CDR1 is SEHNR and CDR2 is FQNEAQ (reference sequence). V trimming: 2 bases; J trimming: 4 bases; junction bases outside the gene matches: 9. The CDR3 coding sequence is TGTGCCAGCAGCTTATATCCGGGGGGTGCGCCAGATACGCAGTATTTT. This codes for CASSLYPGGAPDTQYF.

The rearrangement joins TRBV4-1 to TRBJ2-1, with TRBD2 matching over 9 bases. V was pared by 2 bases and J by 0 bases, with 8 bases of the junction left unmatched. Germline V CDR1 and CDR2: MGHRA, YSYEKL. There are 18 residues in the CDR3. The CDR3, as DNA: TGCGCCAGCAGCCAAACCTCTAGCGGGGCCCTCTCCTACAATGAGCAGTTCTTC. It is translated as CASSQTSSGALSYNEQFF.

J is TRBJ2-7 and V is TRBV19; D is unresolved. V was clipped by 5 bases and J by 3 bases, with 11 bases between them. The CDR3 loop spans 13 amino acids. Per the germline V gene, CDR1 is LNHDA and CDR2 is SQIVND (reference sequence). The CDR3 reads CASSLRTSYEQYF. The CDR3, as DNA: TGTGCCAGTAGTCTTAGGACGAGCTACGAGCAGTACTTC.